The next 5 T cell receptor beta chains were all read from a single sample in a study of shared clonotypes between healthy human individuals. Generated by immunoSEQ multiplex PCR, the TCRdb table keeps only in-frame clones and is missing some. The table records some 2.1 million clones, roughly 95% of them present only once. The sequenced sample consisted of naive CD4+ T cells sorted from blood. Subset reported: CD45RA+ positively selected. The receptors were gathered from a man aged 18 to 30 in good health.

Comment on this clone: Germline is not matched at one junction end, which may reflect a read error. The V and J genes are TRBV12-5 and TRBJ1-2; D is unresolved. The CDR3 covers 14 residues. Germline V gene lookup returns CDR1 LGHNT and CDR2 FRNRAP. The CDR3 spells CASGSDRTTDGYTF. Written as DNA, the CDR3 is TGTGCTAGCGGTTCGGATCGAACCACGGATGGCTACACCTTC.

Regarding this clone: Different DNA sequences within this sample yield the same CDR3. The chain combines TRBV27 with TRBJ2-7, with D unclear. Germline CDR1 MNHEY, CDR2 SMNVEV (reference sequence). V was shortened by 6 bases and J by 0 bases, with 9 bases between the two germline ends. This CDR3 is built from 13 residues. CDR3 region: CASSSRSSYEQYF. The CDR3 bases are TGTGCCAGCAGCTCCCGGAGCTCCTACGAGCAGTACTTC.

The V and J genes are TRBV28 and TRBJ1-2; 7 bases fit TRBD1. The CDR3 covers 15 residues. The V gene's germline CDR1 is MDHEN and CDR2 SYDVKM. J gave up 0 bases and V 6 bases, and 7 bases lay outside the gene matches. The CDR3 DNA follows: TGTGCCAGCAGACCCGGACAGGTAGCTAACTATGGCTACACCTTC. This codes for CASRPGQVANYGYTF.

The chain is built from TRBV28 and TRBJ2-7, with 7 bases identical to TRBD1. The CDR3 consists of 14 residues. CDR1 and CDR2 (germline): MDHEN, SYDVKM. Trimming removed 5 bases from V and 3 bases from J; junction bases left unmatched: 7. The CDR3 region is CASSRWTGRYEQYF. For the CDR3, the DNA is TGTGCCAGCAGTCGCTGGACAGGACGCTACGAGCAGTACTTC.

The rearrangement uses TRBV5-4 and TRBJ2-1; D call uncertain. Deletions cut 4 bases from V and 0 bases from J, with 17 bases between. This CDR3 has 17 residues. Germline values: CDR1 SGHNT, CDR2 YYREEE (reference sequence). The CDR3 DNA is TGTGCCAGCAGCCCACGAGGTAGGACGAGCTCCTACAATGAGCAGTTCTTC. Protein: CASSPRGRTSSYNEQFF.